These 16 T cell receptor beta chains came from one sample sequenced in a study of blood T cell repertoires in COVID-19. Repertoires were generated with immunoSEQ multiplex PCR, while TCRdb's copy carries only in-frame clones and drops some. The profile covers approximately 300,000 clones, with around 87% appearing a single time and approximately 5.3% taken by the ten largest. What was sequenced was PBMCs or T cells enriched from blood (not recorded which). The receptor set was obtained from a woman aged 25 to 39 who had recovered from COVID-19.

This clone was detected only once. This chain joins TRBV7-2 and TRBJ1-4, with D maybe TRBD1 (5 bases). This CDR3 has 14 residues. The V and J ends lost 1 base and 4 bases respectively, with 7 bases between them. CDR1 is SGHTA and CDR2 is FQGNSA in the germline V gene. CDR3 amino acids: CASSLGRVNEKLFF. CDR3 coding DNA: TGTGCCAGCAGCTTAGGCAGGGTTAATGAAAAACTGTTTTTT.

This rearrangement joins TRBV28 to TRBJ1-2, with 9 bases fitting TRBD1. V lost 5 bases to trimming and J lost 3 bases; unmatched junction nucleotides: 10. Germline CDR1 reads MDHEN; CDR2 reads SYDVKM. This CDR3 has 16 residues. This chain's CDR3 is CASSPTGGSYHYGYTF. The CDR3 nucleotides are TGTGCCAGCAGTCCAACAGGGGGCTCCTATCACTATGGCTACACCTTC.

V and J are TRBV11-3 and TRBJ1-1, with D possibly being TRBD1 (5 bases). Per the germline V gene, CDR1 is SGHNT and CDR2 is YENEEA. The V gene lost 3 bases and the J gene lost 5 bases, with 7 bases spanning the gap. There are 12 residues in the CDR3. This chain's CDR3 is CASSFGGTEAFF. The CDR3 DNA is TGTGCCAGCAGCTTCGGGGGTACTGAAGCTTTCTTT.

The gene calls are TRBV4-2 and TRBJ2-1; 8 nucleotides match TRBD2. The V and J ends lost 1 base and 7 bases, in that order; junction bases with no gene match: 12. This CDR3 region has 17 residues. Germline V gives CDR1 LGHNA, CDR2 YNFKEQ. The CDR3 sequence is CASSQVETGGASNEQFF. The CDR3 DNA reads TGTGCCAGCAGCCAAGTTGAAACGGGGGGGGCGTCTAATGAGCAGTTCTTC.

The chain combines TRBV7-9 with TRBJ1-4; TRBD1 might be the D (6 bases). There are 14 residues in the CDR3. Deletions cut 2 bases from V and 6 bases from J, with 10 bases between. Germline V CDR1 and CDR2: SEHNR, FQNEAQ (reference sequence). Here the CDR3 reads CASSLTGFDEKLFF. The CDR3 DNA reads as TGTGCCAGCAGCTTAACAGGGTTTGATGAAAAACTGTTTTTT.

This clone was detected only once. The chain recombines TRBV7-9 with TRBJ1-4; 9 bases agree with TRBD1. The CDR3 consists of 15 residues. Trimming cost V 0 bases and J 4 bases; bases outside gene matches: 0. Germline CDR1 reads SEHNR; CDR2 reads FQNEAQ (reference sequence). CDR3 loop: CASSLAGQGNEKLFF. The CDR3 nucleotides read TGTGCCAGCAGCTTAGCGGGACAGGGTAATGAAAAACTGTTTTTT.

This chain uses TRBV7-9 with TRBJ1-2, with D unclear. This CDR3 region has 14 residues. V gave up 3 bases and J gave up 2 bases, with 10 bases separating them. CDR1 and CDR2 (germline): SEHNR, FQNEAQ (reference sequence). CDR3 DNA sequence: TGTGCCAGCAGCTTCGGGAGTGCGAACTATGGCTACACCTTC. It is translated as CASSFGSANYGYTF. Filled out from reference TRBV7-9 and TRBJ1-2, the complete variable domain reads DTGVSQNPRHKITKRGQNVTFRCDPISEHNRLYWYRQTLGQGPEFLTYFQNEAQLEKSRLLSDRFSAERPKGSFSTLEIQRTEQGDSAMYLCASSFGSANYGYTFGSGTRLTVV.

The rearrangement uses TRBV4-3 and TRBJ2-7; perhaps TRBD2 as D (6 bases). Germline loops: CDR1 LGHNA, CDR2 YSLEER. CDR3 length: 14 amino acids. The ends were cut back, 1 base at V and 3 bases at J, with 10 bases in the middle. The DNA of the CDR3 is TGCGCCAGCAGCCAAGGGGACGGGGGCTACGAGCAGTACTTC. It translates to CASSQGDGGYEQYF.

This clone was seen a handful of times. The chain uses TRBV6-1 and TRBJ1-4; D is perhaps TRBD1 (5 bases). Trimming removed 0 bases at V and 6 bases at J, with 11 bases between. CDR1 is MNHNS and CDR2 is SASEGT in the germline V gene. The CDR3 has 15 amino acids. CDR3 sequence reads: CASSEAGTRDEKLFF. The CDR3 DNA follows: TGTGCCAGCAGTGAAGCAGGGACTCGGGATGAAAAACTGTTTTTT.

The rearrangement uses TRBV19 and TRBJ1-5; 7 bases are shared with TRBD1. CDR1 LNHDA and CDR2 SQIVND come from the germline V gene (reference sequence). The CDR3 length is 12 residues. With 6 bases clipped from V and 7 bases from J, the junction kept 3 bases outside the gene matches. The CDR3 DNA is TGTGCCAGTAGAAAGGGGGCCCAGCCCCAGCATTTT. Translating it yields CASRKGAQPQHF.

The rearrangement uses TRBV6-5 and TRBJ1-2; D perhaps matches TRBD1 (6 bases). This CDR3 spans 14 amino acids. The germline CDR1 and CDR2 sequences are MNHEY and SVGAGI. V dropped 0 bases and J dropped 7 bases, with 12 bases sitting between them. CDR3: CASSYSPPTGGYTF. Here the CDR3 DNA reads TGTGCCAGCAGTTACTCACCCCCGACAGGTGGCTACACCTTC.

The chain has TRBV11-2 and TRBJ2-5, with TRBD1 identical over 7 bases. Trimming at V came to 5 bases and at J to 1 base, leaving 4 bases not matched to a gene. Germline loops: CDR1 SGHAT, CDR2 FQNNGV. CDR3 size: 14 residues. In DNA form, the CDR3 reads TGTGCCAGCAGCATGGGGGACAGCCAAGAGACCCAGTACTTC. The encoded protein is CASSMGDSQETQYF.

The chain employs TRBV5-1 and TRBJ2-5; D may be TRBD1 (6 bases). The CDR3 runs 13 residues. CDR1 SGHRS and CDR2 YFSETQ come from the germline V gene. V was pared by 5 bases and J by 4 bases, with 12 bases between. CDR3 in amino acids: CASRRGGRETQYF. CDR3 nucleotide sequence: TGCGCCAGCAGACGTGGGGGCCGAGAGACCCAGTACTTC. Complete variable domain (other parts from reference TRBV5-1 and TRBJ2-5): KAGVTQTPRYLIKTRGQQVTLSCSPISGHRSVSWYQQTPGQGLQFLFEYFSETQRNKGNFPGRFSGRQFSNSRSEMNVSTLELGDSALYLCASRRGGRETQYFGPGTRLLVL.

CDR3 protein: CASSAGSASGNTIYF. CDR3 sequence (DNA): TGTGCCAGCAGCGCAGGGTCCGCCTCTGGAAACACCATATATTTT. This chain uses TRBV5-8 with TRBJ1-3; perhaps TRBD1 as D (5 bases). The CDR3 is 15 residues long. Between the trimmed V and J ends, which lost 4 bases and 0 bases, there was a span of 11 bases. Germline loops: CDR1 SGHTS, CDR2 YDEGEE.

V is TRBV7-9 and J is TRBJ2-5; 7 nucleotides line up with TRBD2. The germline V gene encodes CDR1 SEHNR and CDR2 FQNEAQ (reference sequence). V trimming: 5 bases; J trimming: 4 bases; junction bases outside the gene matches: 10. The CDR3 is 15 amino acids. CDR3 sequence reads: CASSDSSGGIETQYF. CDR3 bases: TGTGCCAGCAGCGATTCTTCGGGGGGTATAGAGACCCAGTACTTC.

The V gene is TRBV19, the J gene TRBJ2-7; 7 bases are a match to TRBD2. Trimming removed 7 bases from V and 7 bases from J; junction bases left unmatched: 16. This CDR3 comprises 15 residues. The V gene's germline CDR1 is LNHDA and CDR2 SQIVND (reference sequence). CDR3 in DNA: TGTGCCAGTATGGGCCGGGGGGAAAGGCTCTCGGAGCAGTACTTC. Translating gives CASMGRGERLSEQYF.